The 17 T cell receptor beta chains given below trace back to one sample, sequenced in a study of cytomegalovirus exposure and HLA in healthy donors. The table came from immunoSEQ multiplex PCR; TCRdb's copy has only in-frame clones and leaves some out. The repertoire has 330,000 or so clones, roughly 85% of them found once; the top ten carry around 0.84%. What was sequenced was PBMCs. These receptor sequences come from a woman younger than 35 in good health and CMV-seronegative.

This clone occurred many times. The gene calls are TRBV7-2 and TRBJ2-3; a weak D match, TRBD2 (5 bases). Trimming pared 3 bases from V and 2 bases from J, leaving 15 bases between. This CDR3 spans 16 amino acids. Germline V gives CDR1 SGHTA, CDR2 FQGNSA. The CDR3 protein is CASSFPSGGTTDTQYF. CDR3 coding DNA: TGTGCCAGCAGCTTCCCCAGCGGAGGAACCACAGATACGCAGTATTTT.

The V gene is TRBV5-1, the J gene TRBJ2-5; TRBD1 matches 7 bases. V lost 4 bases, J lost 5 bases, and 14 bases stayed unmatched. Germline V lookup: CDR1 SGHRS, CDR2 YFSETQ. This CDR3 has 16 amino acids. The CDR3 region is CASSPEPTGIGETQYF. The CDR3 DNA sequence: TGCGCCAGCAGCCCGGAGCCGACAGGGATAGGGGAGACCCAGTACTTC.

This chain joins TRBV15 and TRBJ2-7; maybe TRBD2 (5 bases). The CDR3 covers 17 residues. Per germline, CDR1 LNHNV and CDR2 YYDKDF (reference sequence). V lost 0 bases, J lost 2 bases, and 17 bases lay in between. The CDR3 region is CATSREGSGKPPYEQYF. CDR3 DNA sequence: TGTGCCACCAGCAGAGAGGGGTCGGGAAAGCCCCCCTACGAGCAGTACTTC. Drawing the rest from reference TRBV15 and TRBJ2-7, the complete variable domain is DAMVIQNPRYQVTQFGKPVTLSCSQTLNHNVMYWYQQKSSQAPKLLFHYYDKDFNNEADTPDNFQSRRPNTSFCFLDIRSPGLGDTAMYLCATSREGSGKPPYEQYFGPGTRLTVT.

This clone was picked up a small number of times. The chain links TRBV25-1 to TRBJ2-7; tentative D call: TRBD1 (6 bases). The CDR3 sequence is 13 residues long. CDR1 and CDR2 (germline): MGHDK, SYGVNS. Trimming took 5 bases from V and 5 from J, leaving 13 bases between them. CDR3 DNA: TGTGCCAGCAGTTCCGAGGGGGTCCACGAGCAGTACTTC. Its translation is CASSSEGVHEQYF.

V and J are TRBV9 and TRBJ2-5, with 7 bases identical to TRBD2. Trimming cost V 4 bases and J 1 base; bases outside gene matches: 10. The CDR3 is 16 residues long. In germline, CDR1 is SGDLS, CDR2 YYNGEE. This CDR3 reads CASSTTGGLFQETQYF. CDR3 coding DNA: TGTGCCAGCAGCACTACGGGGGGACTATTCCAAGAGACCCAGTACTTC.

This clone was seen once. The CDR3 nucleotides read TGTGCCAGCTCACCACGCCCGGTCCGGGACACTGAAGCTTTCTTT. This translates into CASSPRPVRDTEAFF. The genes are TRBV18 and TRBJ1-1, with D uncertain. Per the germline V gene, CDR1 is KGHSH and CDR2 is LQKENI. The CDR3 has 15 residues. V was shortened by 1 base and J by 3 bases, with 12 bases between the two germline ends.

The chain is built from TRBV6-6 and TRBJ1-5; D remains ambiguous. The CDR3 contains 14 residues. The germline CDR1 and CDR2 sequences are MNHNY and SVGAGI (reference sequence). V lost 0 bases and J 4 bases, leaving 7 bases between the germline ends. The CDR3 loop is CASSYSAANQPQHF. In DNA form, the CDR3 reads TGTGCCAGCAGTTACTCGGCGGCGAATCAGCCCCAGCATTTT.

The chain uses TRBV5-1 and TRBJ2-6, with a tentative D call TRBD2 (5 bases). The germline CDR1 and CDR2 sequences are SGHRS and YFSETQ. The CDR3 is 12 residues long. Trimming took off 3 bases at V and 10 bases at J, with 8 bases between the two ends. For the CDR3, the DNA is TGCGCCAGCAGCTGGGAGTCAAACGTCCTGACTTTC. Encoded protein: CASSWESNVLTF. Complete variable domain (other parts from reference TRBV5-1 and TRBJ2-6): KAGVTQTPRYLIKTRGQQVTLSCSPISGHRSVSWYQQTPGQGLQFLFEYFSETQRNKGNFPGRFSGRQFSNSRSEMNVSTLELGDSALYLCASSWESNVLTFGAGSRLTVL.

The genes are TRBV4-1 and TRBJ1-2, with D maybe TRBD1 (5 bases). The CDR3 consists of 12 residues. CDR1 and CDR2 (germline): MGHRA, YSYEKL. The V end was cut by 4 bases, the J end by 5 bases, with 8 bases between. This chain's CDR3 is CASSPQGYGYTF. DNA of the CDR3: TGCGCCAGCAGCCCCCAGGGTTATGGCTACACCTTC.

This clone has more than one count but fewer than ten. The chain uses TRBV6-6 and TRBJ1-5, with D hard to call. The CDR3 totals 15 residues. The germline V gene has CDR1 MNHNY and CDR2 SVGAGI (reference sequence). The germline V and J ends were trimmed by 7 bases and 4 bases, with 17 bases remaining between them. Here the CDR3 DNA reads TGTGCCAGCAAACTAGAGGGAGGCAGTAATCAGCCCCAGCATTTT. Its protein product is CASKLEGGSNQPQHF.

This clone was observed once. This chain uses TRBV6-5 with TRBJ1-2; tentatively, D is TRBD1 (5 bases). Germline CDR1 reads MNHEY; CDR2 reads SVGAGI. The germline V and J ends were trimmed by 4 bases and 7 bases, with 13 bases remaining between them. CDR3 length equals 13 residues. CDR3 DNA: TGTGCCAGCAGTTTACCCGGGGGGGTTGGCTACACCTTC. Protein sequence: CASSLPGGVGYTF.

The rearrangement joins TRBV5-1 to TRBJ2-7, with TRBD1 matching over 7 bases. Looked up from germline, CDR1 is SGHRS and CDR2 is YFSETQ. This CDR3 is 14 amino acids long. V was pared by 6 bases and J by 6 bases, with 12 bases of the junction left unmatched. CDR3 nucleotides: TGCGCCAGCACCACCGGGACAGAGGGTGGCGAGCAGTACTTC. Residues: CASTTGTEGGEQYF.

Details on this clone: The identical CDR3 is also encoded by other nucleotide sequences in the sample. The V and J genes are TRBV7-3 and TRBJ2-7; 8 bases map to TRBD2. The CDR3 covers 15 residues. J was trimmed by 2 bases and V by 2 bases; bases with no gene match: 5. From germline, CDR1 is SGHTA and CDR2 FQGTGA. CDR3 nucleotides: TGTGCCAGCAGCTTAGGCACTAGCGGAACCTACGAGCAGTACTTC. This encodes CASSLGTSGTYEQYF.

The chain links TRBV28 to TRBJ2-3, with D maybe TRBD2 (5 bases). CDR1 is MDHEN, CDR2 SYDVKM, per germline. This CDR3 has 14 residues. V gave up 6 bases and J gave up 2 bases, with 12 bases separating them. Here the CDR3 reads CASRKDSNTDTQYF. For the CDR3, the DNA is TGTGCCAGCAGGAAGGACTCAAACACAGATACGCAGTATTTT.

The chain joins TRBV5-4 to TRBJ1-2; unclear D gene. Trimming took 4 bases from V and 7 from J, leaving 11 bases between them. CDR3 size: 12 residues. The germline V gene has CDR1 SGHNT and CDR2 YYREEE (reference sequence). The CDR3 DNA reads as TGTGCCAGCAGCGCCGACTCTCGTGGCTACACCTTC. Amino acid sequence: CASSADSRGYTF.

The genes are TRBV27 and TRBJ1-4; 8 bases match TRBD1. CDR1 and CDR2 from the germline V gene are MNHEY and SMNVEV (reference sequence). The length of the CDR3 is 14 residues. The V segment lost 3 bases and the J segment 7 bases; nucleotides outside the gene matches: 4. The CDR3 DNA follows: TGTGCCAGCAGTTTCAGGGGGCGGGGTGAAAAACTGTTTTTT. Translated: CASSFRGRGEKLFF. Full variable domain (remainder filled in from reference TRBV27 and TRBJ1-4): EAQVTQNPRYLITVTGKKLTVTCSQNMNHEYMSWYRQDPGLGLRQIYYSMNVEVTDKGDVPEGYKVSRKEKRNFPLILESPSPNQTSLYFCASSFRGRGEKLFFGSGTQLSVL.

This clone came up once. The chain employs TRBV2 and TRBJ2-7; D might be TRBD1 (6 bases). Germline-derived CDR1 and CDR2 are SNHLY and FYNNEI. V was trimmed by 7 bases and J by 3 bases, leaving 10 bases between them. The CDR3 is 12 residues long. CDR3 region: CASNRAYYEQYF. The CDR3 nucleotides read TGTGCCAGCAACAGGGCGTACTACGAGCAGTACTTC. The whole variable domain, filled in from reference TRBV2 and TRBJ2-7, reads EPEVTQTPSHQVTQMGQEVILRCVPISNHLYFYWYRQILGQKVEFLVSFYNNEISEKSEIFDDQFSVERPDGSNFTLKIRSTKLEDSAMYFCASNRAYYEQYFGPGTRLTVT.